Each of the 24 T cell receptor beta chains below was sequenced from the same sample in a study of blood T cell repertoires in COVID-19. Using immunoSEQ multiplex PCR, the repertoire was profiled, and TCRdb retains in-frame clones only, with some absent. The data contain approximately 300,000 clones, around 88% of them singletons. Sequencing was carried out using peripheral blood. The source of these receptors is a middle-aged man with acute or convalescent COVID-19.

This sequence joins TRBV7-9 and TRBJ1-2, with 9 bases that match TRBD1. The CDR3 is 14 residues long. V lost 5 bases and J lost 7; bases outside the gene matches: 8. The V gene's germline CDR1 is SEHNR and CDR2 FQNEAQ (reference sequence). The CDR3 DNA reads TGTGCCAGCAGCGTTGACAGGGGGAATGGTGGCTACACCTTC. Its protein is CASSVDRGNGGYTF.

This clone was recorded once. The chain's CDR3 is CASSYSMVTDDRGYTF. The CDR3 DNA is TGTGCCAGCAGTTACTCGATGGTGACAGACGATCGCGGCTACACCTTC. The chain employs TRBV6-5 and TRBJ1-2; D might be TRBD1 (5 bases). The CDR3 runs to 16 residues. Germline CDR1 and CDR2: MNHEY and SVGAGI. V lost 0 bases and J lost 8, with 19 bases in between.

The chain uses TRBV19 and TRBJ2-2; TRBD1 agrees at 10 bases. In germline, CDR1 is LNHDA, CDR2 SQIVND (reference sequence). The CDR3 is 16 residues long. The junction had 5 bases not matched to a gene; V was cut back by 0 bases and J by 7 bases. The CDR3 nucleotides read TGTGCCAGTAGTATAGACGGACAGGGGGTAGTCGGGGAGCTGTTTTTT. It codes for CASSIDGQGVVGELFF.

This clone was detected once. This sequence joins TRBV3-1 (or the pseudogene TRBV3-2) and TRBJ2-7; 10 bases match TRBD1. This CDR3 spans 16 amino acids. In germline, CDR1 is LGHDT, CDR2 YNNKEL (reference sequence). Trimming took 3 bases from V and 1 from J; bases not matched to a gene: 6. CDR3 sequence: CASSQNDRGPSYEQYF. The DNA of the CDR3 is TGTGCCAGCAGCCAGAATGACAGGGGGCCTTCCTACGAGCAGTACTTC.

This chain uses TRBV6-5 with TRBJ1-5, with 9 bases lining up with TRBD1. The V gene's germline CDR1 is MNHEY and CDR2 SVGAGI. J gave up 7 bases and V 6 bases, and 4 bases lay outside the gene matches. This CDR3 region has 13 residues. The CDR3 DNA reads TGTGCCAGCAGGAGGACAGGGGAACAGCCCCAGCATTTT. This gives the protein CASRRTGEQPQHF.

The rearrangement joins TRBV5-4 to TRBJ1-2; TRBD1 aligns across 10 bases. After removal of 4 bases from V and 3 bases from J, the junction contained 6 bases not matched to a gene. Germline loops: CDR1 SGHNT, CDR2 YYREEE (reference sequence). The CDR3 loop spans 15 amino acids. The CDR3 spells CASSIGTGAYYGYTF. CDR3 nucleotides: TGTGCCAGCAGCATCGGGACAGGGGCTTACTATGGCTACACCTTC.

This sequence joins TRBV6-5 and TRBJ1-1; the D is unclear. The length of the CDR3 is 14 residues. Trimming removed 8 bases from V and 4 bases from J, with 17 bases in between. Germline V CDR1 and CDR2: MNHEY, SVGAGI. The CDR3 sequence is CASLRQPRSTEAFF. The DNA for the CDR3 is TGTGCCAGCCTTCGTCAGCCGAGGAGCACTGAAGCTTTCTTT.

This sequence joins TRBV5-1 and TRBJ2-7, with no clear D. Per the germline V gene, CDR1 is SGHRS and CDR2 is YFSETQ. V dropped 0 bases and J dropped 3 bases, with 4 bases sitting between them. This CDR3 region has 12 residues. This CDR3 is CASSLDLYEQYF. The CDR3 region has the DNA TGCGCCAGCAGCTTGGATCTCTACGAGCAGTACTTC.

The chain couples TRBV6-4 to TRBJ1-2, with D possibly matching TRBD1 (6 bases). The ends were cut back, 6 bases at V and 7 bases at J, with 18 bases in the middle. Germline V gene data show CDR1 as MRHNA and CDR2 as SNTAGT. This CDR3 has 14 amino acids. Here the CDR3 reads CASSLGGGAAGYTF. The CDR3 coding sequence is TGTGCCAGCAGCCTAGGGGGGGGCGCTGCTGGCTACACCTTC.

This clone appeared a single time. V is TRBV30 and J is TRBJ1-1; unclear D gene. The ends were cut back, 2 bases at V and 0 bases at J, with 7 bases in the middle. The germline CDR1 and CDR2 sequences are GTSNPN and SVGIG (reference sequence). The length of the CDR3 is 13 residues. CDR3 loop: CAWSSGLNTEAFF. The CDR3 coding sequence is TGTGCCTGGAGTTCAGGTTTGAACACTGAAGCTTTCTTT.

The chain uses TRBV12-3 or TRBV12-4 and TRBJ1-2, with D unclear. The CDR3 runs to 11 residues. The V gene lost 3 bases and the J gene lost 6 bases, with 5 bases spanning the gap. CDR3 bases: TGTGCCAGCAGTTTTCTAGATGGCTACACCTTC. This encodes CASSFLDGYTF.

This sequence joins TRBV7-2 and TRBJ2-7, with TRBD2 as a possible D gene (7 bases). V was trimmed by 1 base and J by 3 bases, leaving 13 bases between them. Germline CDR1 reads SGHTA; CDR2 reads FQGNSA. This CDR3 is built from 15 residues. The CDR3 reads CASSLVAGGLYEQYF. The CDR3 bases are TGTGCCAGCAGCTTAGTGGCCGGGGGGCTCTACGAGCAGTACTTC.

The rearrangement uses TRBV29-1 and TRBJ2-3, with TRBD1 as a possible D gene (5 bases). Trimming stripped 4 bases from V and 3 bases from J, with 14 bases between. The germline gives CDR1 SQVTM, CDR2 ANQGSEA. The CDR3 loop spans 14 amino acids. Here the CDR3 reads CSVVRQGGTDTQYF. The CDR3 region has the DNA TGCAGCGTTGTCAGGCAGGGTGGAACAGATACGCAGTATTTT.

V usage is TRBV7-2 and J usage is TRBJ2-3; TRBD2 agrees at 11 bases. After removal of 5 bases from V and 6 bases from J, the junction contained 7 bases not matched to a gene. Germline CDR1 is SGHTA and CDR2 is FQGNSA. CDR3 size: 15 residues. DNA of the CDR3: TGTGCCAGCAGCGTTAGCGGGGGGGCCTTGGATACGCAGTATTTT. This encodes CASSVSGGALDTQYF.

The chain has TRBV10-3 and TRBJ2-7; TRBD1 is a possible D gene (6 bases). Trimming shortened V by 1 base and J by 1 base, and 11 bases separated the two germline ends. The CDR3 loop spans 15 amino acids. The germline V gene has CDR1 ENHRY and CDR2 SYGVKD. The CDR3 region has the DNA TGTGCCATCAGTGAGTTCCAGGGGAGTTCCTACGAGCAGTACTTC. It is translated as CAISEFQGSSYEQYF.

The gene calls are TRBV29-1 and TRBJ1-2, with a tentative D call TRBD1 (6 bases). Trimming removed 0 bases at V and 0 bases at J, with 11 bases between. The CDR3 spans 15 residues. Germline CDR1 and CDR2: SQVTM and ANQGSEA. CDR3: CSVEDRGRSNYGYTF. CDR3 sequence (DNA): TGCAGCGTTGAAGACAGGGGCCGTTCTAACTATGGCTACACCTTC.

The chain carries TRBV11-1 and TRBJ2-1, with D possibly being TRBD1 (5 bases). The germline gives CDR1 SGHAT, CDR2 FQDESV (reference sequence). The CDR3 is 14 residues long. Trimming stripped 1 base from V and 4 bases from J, with 8 bases between. The CDR3, as DNA: TGTGCCAGCAGCTTAGGACAGACTTACAATGAGCAGTTCTTC. Protein product: CASSLGQTYNEQFF.

The rearrangement uses TRBV5-5 and TRBJ1-1, with D possibly being TRBD1 (6 bases). The CDR3 consists of 14 residues. CDR1 is SGHKS, CDR2 YYEKEE, per germline (reference sequence). Trimming cost V 3 bases and J 0 bases, with 9 bases left between them. The CDR3 protein is CASSWTALNTEAFF. CDR3 nucleotide sequence: TGTGCCAGCAGCTGGACAGCCTTGAACACTGAAGCTTTCTTT.

This clone occurred once. The chain has TRBV5-1 and TRBJ2-2; a weak D match, TRBD2 (5 bases). The CDR3 extends over 14 amino acids. From germline, CDR1 is SGHRS and CDR2 YFSETQ. Trimming left V 3 bases short and J 3 bases short, with 9 bases between. The CDR3 coding sequence is TGCGCCAGCAGCTCCTCCGGGGACACCGGGGAGCTGTTTTTT. Its translation: CASSSSGDTGELFF.

This clone appeared once. The rearrangement uses TRBV7-2 and TRBJ2-7; TRBD2 matches at 10 bases. Germline CDR1 is SGHTA and CDR2 is FQGNSA. V gave up 6 bases and J gave up 1 base; unmatched junction bases: 3. CDR3 length: 14 residues. In nucleotides, the CDR3 is TGTGCCAGCAGTTGGACTAGCGGATCCTACGAGCAGTACTTC. It specifies CASSWTSGSYEQYF.

The V gene is TRBV5-1, the J gene TRBJ2-7, with TRBD2 matching 7 bases. The CDR3 spans 15 residues. Unmatched junction bases numbered 7, after V lost 4 bases and J lost 0 bases. Per germline, CDR1 SGHRS and CDR2 YFSETQ. The CDR3 DNA reads as TGCGCCAGCAGCCAGCCCGGGGGGAACTCCTACGAGCAGTACTTC. Encoded protein: CASSQPGGNSYEQYF.

CDR3 in DNA: TGTGCCAGCAGCTTAGGGAGGGACTATGGCTACACCTTC. Translation: CASSLGRDYGYTF. The chain has TRBV11-1 and TRBJ1-2; no clear D gene. Germline V gene sequence: CDR1 SGHAT, CDR2 FQDESV (reference sequence). V was clipped by 1 base and J by 3 bases, with 6 bases between them. The CDR3 spans 13 residues.

V usage is TRBV6-1 and J usage is TRBJ2-7, with D uncertain. The V end was cut by 2 bases, the J end by 4 bases, with 12 bases between. This CDR3 is 14 amino acids long. Germline V gene sequence: CDR1 MNHNS, CDR2 SASEGT. CDR3 sequence reads: CASSEMPGLYEQYF. Here the CDR3 DNA reads TGTGCCAGCAGTGAAATGCCCGGGTTATACGAGCAGTACTTC.

This chain joins TRBV24-1 and TRBJ2-7; D remains unclear. Germline V gives CDR1 KGHDR, CDR2 SFDVKD. V lost 3 bases, J lost 4 bases, and 9 bases lay in between. The length of the CDR3 is 13 residues. The CDR3 sequence: CATSDAAAYEQYF. The CDR3 DNA reads TGTGCCACCAGTGATGCGGCCGCGTACGAGCAGTACTTC.